The entry that follows covers one T cell receptor (beta chain) sequence. There is no known antigen for this receptor. Base qualities were left out, and no much larger clone turns up one base away. The entry originates in a study of technical replicates of blood from a few donors (dated by TCRdb to about 2017). Libraries were constructed by the immunoSEQ multiplex PCR assay. TCRdb obtained this table from immuneACCESS and retained in-frame rearrangements with V and J assigned. These tables miss some clones; where compared with another copy, unresolved V genes account for less than half of the shortfall, and the remainder is unexplained. In all, the sample holds approximately 82,000 clones, and around nine tenths of those were seen once. The top ten clones comprise 0.27% of the sample. CDR1 and CDR2 are drawn from the germline V gene: SGHAT, FQNNGV. Including cysteine and phenylalanine, the CDR3 has 15 amino acids. CDR3 DNA is the only sequence kept; it has 45 bases, read in frame from the first base. Trimming removed 5 bases from V and 8 bases from J; the gene matches leave 8 bases unexplained.

Sequenced: T cells isolated from PBMCs. The receptor comes from a human donor in good health. This receptor chain uses TRBV11-2 and TRBJ1-6; 8 bases in the middle match TRBD1. In nucleotide form, the sequence is TGTGCCAGCAGCGGCCAGGGGGCCGAACATTCACCCCTCCACTTT. It translates as CASSGQGAEHSPLHF.